The entry below describes one T cell receptor (beta chain). The target antigen is unknown. Germline CDR1 is SNHLY and CDR2 is FYNNEI. The CDR3 loop spans 18 amino acids. Trimming removed 1 base at V and 9 bases at J, with 22 bases between. Sequencing used immunoSEQ multiplex PCR; TCRdb keeps in-frame clones, though not all of them. The sample carries 100,000 to 150,000 clones, 85% to 90% recorded once. The entry originates in a study of T cell responses to AZD1222 COVID-19 vaccine. The wider study: It was second doses at about 4 or about 12 weeks that were pooled. Notes on the study in general: No repertoire was sampled before or during the peak T cell response, only after it. Targets within unmutated variant regions were reportedly found for nearly half of spike-specific TCRs.

The clonotype comes from an adult in good health. The sample was peripheral blood, taken on day 0 of AZD1222 vaccination. The chain uses TRBV2 and TRBJ1-6; D unclear. CDR3 bases: TGTGCCAGCAGTGAAGGAGTGGGAAGTCTTCTTTTGGGTTCACCCCTCCACTTT. Protein: CASSEGVGSLLLGSPLHF.